These 20 T cell receptor beta chains share one sample of origin, sequenced in a study of blood T cells in healthy people across ages. With a J-beta primer mix and a sample-barcoded 5' primer, a second PCR ran roughly 7 to 11 cycles. TCRdb processed the 5' RACE reads anew with MiXCR; each CDR3 protein has one entry. The sample includes about 1.7 million distinct CDR3 sequences, about 30% of them seen just once. Sequenced input: blood. The receptors were sampled from a young woman in good health.

This clonotype was counted between two and nine times. V usage is TRBV28 and J usage is TRBJ2-1; no reliable D call. Germline V gives CDR1 MDHEN, CDR2 SYDVKM. Trimming removed 1 base at V and 8 bases at J, with 12 bases between. The CDR3 length is 14 residues. CDR3 sequence (DNA): TGTGCCAGCAGTTTATCAAGGACGGCACATGAGCAGTTCTTC. Residues: CASSLSRTAHEQFF.

This clonotype has at least ten counts. The chain is built from TRBV28 and TRBJ2-7; D might be TRBD1 or TRBD2, each matching 5 bases. The CDR3 spans 16 residues. Germline lookup yields CDR1 MDHEN and CDR2 SYDVKM. Trimming pared 2 bases from V and 0 bases from J, leaving 14 bases between. CDR3 DNA: TGTGCCAGCAGTTTAGGGGACCTTACCTCCTCCTACGAGCAGTACTTC. This sequence encodes CASSLGDLTSSYEQYF.

The genes are TRBV5-1 and TRBJ1-2; the D is unclear. The CDR3 is 16 amino acids. CDR1 and CDR2 (germline): SGHRS, YFSETQ. Trimming removed 0 bases at V and 0 bases at J, with 12 bases between. The CDR3 region has the DNA TGCGCCAGCAGCTTGGGCACACCGGGAGCTAACTATGGCTACACCTTC. This sequence encodes CASSLGTPGANYGYTF.

This clonotype has a handful of counts. The chain couples TRBV2 to TRBJ2-1; 8 bases line up with TRBD2. Germline loops: CDR1 SNHLY, CDR2 FYNNEI. The CDR3 contains 15 residues. With 6 bases clipped from V and 1 base from J, the junction kept 5 bases outside the gene matches. The CDR3 sequence: CASRAGRGSYNEQFF. The DNA for the CDR3 is TGTGCCAGCAGGGCCGGGAGGGGATCCTACAATGAGCAGTTCTTC.

This clonotype was counted only a few times. The gene calls are TRBV9 and TRBJ2-2; D gene ambiguous. Germline CDR1 SGDLS, CDR2 YYNGEE. CDR3 length: 14 residues. Trimming left V 4 bases short and J 0 bases short, with 7 bases between. As DNA, the CDR3 is TGTGCCAGCAGCAGTACGGCGAACACCGGGGAGCTGTTTTTT. This sequence encodes CASSSTANTGELFF.

This clonotype has a single count. The chain links TRBV20-1 to TRBJ2-3, with unresolved D. V was trimmed by 6 bases and J by 4 bases, leaving 5 bases between them. The V gene's germline CDR1 is DFQATT and CDR2 SNEGSKA (reference sequence). This CDR3 is 10 amino acids long. CDR3 sequence (DNA): TGCAGTGCGTGGGCAGATACGCAGTATTTT. It specifies CSAWADTQYF.

This clonotype was found once. The V gene is TRBV10-2, the J gene TRBJ2-5; 8 bases agree with TRBD1. The J call is doubtful: the DNA matches TRBJ2-7 better. This CDR3 region has 14 residues. Germline V lookup: CDR1 WSHSY, CDR2 SAAADI. For the CDR3, the DNA is TGCGCCAGCCGGACAGGGCGGATGATCTACGAGCAGTACTTC. Protein: CASRTGRMIYEQYF.

This clonotype was observed at least ten times. The V call is TRBV5-1, the J call TRBJ2-7, with 13 bases matching TRBD2. V was pared by 4 bases and J by 6 bases, with 10 bases of the junction left unmatched. Per germline, CDR1 SGHRS and CDR2 YFSETQ. The CDR3 consists of 16 residues. The DNA of the CDR3 is TGCGCCAGCAGCAAAGCTACTAGCGGGGGGGGTCGCGAGCAGTACTTC. It codes for CASSKATSGGGREQYF.

This clonotype was seen more than once but under ten times. This chain connects TRBV18 to TRBJ2-3; D possibly matches TRBD1 or TRBD2 (5 bases each). Trimming pared 2 bases from V and 0 bases from J, leaving 18 bases between. Per germline, CDR1 KGHSH and CDR2 LQKENI. CDR3 length: 18 amino acids. CDR3 DNA: TGTGCCAGCTCACCAACTCCCAGGGACGGAACTAGCACAGATACGCAGTATTTT. This encodes CASSPTPRDGTSTDTQYF.

The rearrangement joins TRBV7-2 to TRBJ2-1; D possibly corresponds to TRBD2 (5 bases). This CDR3 spans 16 amino acids. Germline V gene data show CDR1 as SGHTA and CDR2 as FQGNSA. V lost 7 bases and J lost 0, with 16 bases in between. This CDR3 reads CASNRNGISSYNEQFF. The CDR3 DNA reads as TGTGCCAGCAACAGAAACGGGATCAGCTCCTACAATGAGCAGTTCTTC.

Only a few counts were recorded for this clonotype. V is TRBV12-5 and J is TRBJ2-4; TRBD2 aligns across 7 bases. The J call is in doubt because the DNA end fits TRBJ2-7 better. CDR3 size: 13 residues. Germline values: CDR1 LGHNT, CDR2 FRNRAP. CDR3 in amino acids: CASGSTSTYEQYF. CDR3 sequence (DNA): TGTGCTAGTGGTTCGACTAGCACTTACGAGCAGTACTTC.

This clonotype was found a few times. The chain has TRBV5-1 and TRBJ1-2; D uncertain. This CDR3 is 14 amino acids long. Per germline, CDR1 SGHRS and CDR2 YFSETQ. The V and J ends lost 0 bases and 8 bases respectively, with 14 bases between them. The CDR3 region is CASSLAGINIGYTF. The CDR3 nucleotides are TGCGCCAGCAGCTTGGCGGGAATTAATATAGGCTACACCTTC.

Regarding this clonotype: A read error may be the cause here, since a much bigger clone is one base away. The J gene is TRBJ2-5, the V gene TRBV12-5; D gene unclear. The length of the CDR3 is 15 residues. V lost 4 bases and J 4 bases, leaving 16 bases between the germline ends. The germline CDR1 and CDR2 sequences are LGHNT and FRNRAP. This CDR3 is CASGWHNSPLETQYF. The CDR3 DNA follows: TGTGCTAGTGGTTGGCACAACAGCCCGCTAGAGACCCAGTACTTC. The complete variable domain, with remaining parts taken from reference TRBV12-5 and TRBJ2-5, reads DARVTQTPRHKVTEMGQEVTMRCQPILGHNTVFWYRQTMMQGLELLAYFRNRAPLDDSGMPKDRFSAEMPDATLATLKIQPSEPRDSAVYFCASGWHNSPLETQYFGPGTRLLVL.

The chain's CDR3 is CASSTTGVVSYEQYF. The DNA of the CDR3 is TGTGCCAGCAGCACGACAGGGGTTGTTTCCTACGAGCAGTACTTC. V usage is TRBV25-1 and J usage is TRBJ2-7, with TRBD1 matching over 8 bases. V was clipped by 6 bases and J by 1 base; unmatched bases: 8. The CDR3 has 15 amino acids. Looked up from germline, CDR1 is MGHDK and CDR2 is SYGVNS.

This clonotype was detected many times. This chain connects TRBV29-1 to TRBJ2-5; tentative D call: TRBD1 (6 bases). This CDR3 spans 14 amino acids. The V and J ends lost 6 bases and 4 bases respectively, with 18 bases between them. CDR1 and CDR2 (germline): SQVTM, ANQGSEA. The CDR3 reads CSVPPADRPETQYF. The CDR3 DNA is TGCAGCGTCCCTCCAGCAGACAGGCCAGAGACCCAGTACTTC.

V and J are TRBV4-1 and TRBJ2-7; D assignment may be TRBD1 or TRBD2 (5 bases each). The CDR3 extends over 16 amino acids. The V end lost 2 bases, the J end lost 7 bases, and 21 bases lay between the germline ends. CDR1 is MGHRA and CDR2 is YSYEKL in the germline V gene. CDR3 coding DNA: TGCGCCAGCAGCCAACGGGTTGGGGGAGACCTTAAGGAGCAGTACTTC. Protein product: CASSQRVGGDLKEQYF.

In this sample, this clonotype turned up many times. At one of its ends the junction is not consistent with the germline gene, which may arise from a read error. This chain uses TRBV28 with TRBJ2-7, with 7 positions matching TRBD1. The CDR3 is made up of 13 amino acids. The germline V gene encodes CDR1 MDHEN and CDR2 SYDVKM. CDR3 coding DNA: TGCGCCAGCGCCGGGACAGTCTCCTACGAGCAGTACTTC. It encodes CASAGTVSYEQYF.

The table lists this clonotype with many counts. The chain couples TRBV11-3 to TRBJ1-2; the D gene is possibly TRBD1 (5 bases). The V end was cut by 1 base, the J end by 6 bases, with 15 bases between. This CDR3 is 15 amino acids long. CDR1 SGHNT and CDR2 YENEEA come from the germline V gene. CDR3 residues: CASSLVRHGGDGYTF. The CDR3 nucleotides read TGTGCCAGCAGCTTAGTTCGGCACGGGGGAGATGGCTACACCTTC.

This chain joins TRBV25-1 and TRBJ2-3, with D possibly being TRBD1 or TRBD2 (5 bases each). The CDR3 has 15 residues. V was pared by 1 base and J by 2 bases, with 10 bases between. CDR1 is MGHDK, CDR2 SYGVNS, per germline. Here the CDR3 DNA reads TGTGCCAGCAGTGAATTGGGGGATTCCACAGATACGCAGTATTTT. It encodes CASSELGDSTDTQYF.

J is TRBJ2-2 and V is TRBV2; 7 bases line up with TRBD1. Germline values: CDR1 SNHLY, CDR2 FYNNEI. V lost 1 base to trimming and J lost 7 bases; unmatched junction nucleotides: 3. This CDR3 region has 14 residues. CDR3 coding DNA: TGTGCCAGCAGTGAAGAAACAGGGGTCGGGGAGCTGTTTTTT. Protein: CASSEETGVGELFF.